These 15 T cell receptor beta chains share one sample of origin, sequenced in a study of radiation and T cells in renal cell carcinoma. Profiling relied on immunoSEQ multiplex PCR, and the TCRdb table lists in-frame clones only, not all of them. This sample has roughly 150,000 clones, with over 80% found just once. The time point is: blood 2 weeks post-SBRT. Treatment reported: 15 Gy SBRT to primary tumor, nephrectomy 4 weeks later. The source material was blood, sampled from a patient whose treatment included radiotherapy and nephrectomy. The source is a woman in her forties or fifties with renal cell carcinoma.

V gene TRBV4-3 combines with J gene TRBJ2-6; perhaps D is TRBD1 or TRBD2 (6 bases each). Germline lookup yields CDR1 LGHNA and CDR2 YSLEER. The V gene lost 4 bases and the J gene lost 4 bases, with 17 bases spanning the gap. The length of the CDR3 is 17 residues. This CDR3 reads CASSPAARGVGANVLTF. For the CDR3, the DNA is TGCGCCAGCAGCCCCGCAGCAAGGGGGGTCGGGGCCAACGTCCTGACTTTC.

The chain carries TRBV5-1 and TRBJ1-6; TRBD1 matches 8 bases. This CDR3 has 17 amino acids. Germline V gives CDR1 SGHRS, CDR2 YFSETQ. The trim removed 2 bases at V and 0 bases at J, leaving 4 bases unmatched. CDR3 in DNA: TGCGCCAGCAGCTTCCAGGGGGCGAGCTCCTATAATTCACCCCTCCACTTT. Translated, it gives CASSFQGASSYNSPLHF.

The gene calls are TRBV10-3 and TRBJ1-1, with 7 bases fitting TRBD1. The CDR3 loop spans 13 amino acids. V was pared by 9 bases and J by 3 bases, with 7 bases of the junction left unmatched. CDR1 and CDR2 from the germline V gene are ENHRY and SYGVKD. The CDR3 loop reads CAMRGTADTEAFF. The CDR3 DNA reads as TGTGCCATGCGCGGGACAGCCGACACTGAAGCTTTCTTT.

The rearrangement joins TRBV9 to TRBJ2-3, with a possible D match to TRBD2 (5 bases). V lost 3 bases and J 4 bases, leaving 18 bases between the germline ends. Germline loops: CDR1 SGDLS, CDR2 YYNGEE. The CDR3 loop spans 16 amino acids. CDR3 coding DNA: TGTGCCAGCAGCGCCCGGGATAATGGGGTGCCAGATACGCAGTATTTT. This translates into CASSARDNGVPDTQYF.

CDR3 nucleotide sequence: TGTGCCAGTAGTATTCCACGCGGGGATGAAAAACTGTTTTTT. Translating it yields CASSIPRGDEKLFF. The V call is TRBV19, the J call TRBJ1-4; D ambiguous. The germline CDR1 and CDR2 sequences are LNHDA and SQIVND (reference sequence). V gave up 3 bases and J gave up 6 bases, with 11 bases separating them. The CDR3 extends over 14 amino acids.

This sequence joins TRBV2 and TRBJ2-6; D is unclear. V was pared by 6 bases and J by 2 bases, with 11 bases between. Germline V gives CDR1 SNHLY, CDR2 FYNNEI. This CDR3 contains 15 residues. CDR3: CASSTPEPGANVLTF. The DNA for the CDR3 is TGTGCCAGCAGCACACCGGAACCTGGGGCCAACGTCCTGACTTTC.

The genes are TRBV29-1 and TRBJ2-5; D call uncertain. The CDR3 totals 11 residues. Trimming left V 4 bases short and J 5 bases short, with 8 bases between. Germline assignment: CDR1 SQVTM and CDR2 ANQGSEA. The CDR3 bases are TGCAGCGTTGGAACCGGCGAGACCCAGTACTTC. Translated: CSVGTGETQYF.

The rearrangement links TRBV5-4 to TRBJ2-3; D not certain. V dropped 0 bases and J dropped 0 bases, with 8 bases sitting between them. The CDR3 is made up of 15 amino acids. CDR1 and CDR2 (germline): SGHNT, YYREEE (reference sequence). The CDR3: CASSLAGISTDTQYF. DNA for the CDR3: TGTGCCAGCAGCTTGGCGGGTATCAGCACAGATACGCAGTATTTT.

This chain joins TRBV4-2 and TRBJ2-1; 9 bases match TRBD2. J was trimmed by 4 bases and V by 1 base; bases with no gene match: 5. Germline CDR1 LGHNA, CDR2 YNFKEQ. The CDR3 loop spans 16 amino acids. The DNA for the CDR3 is TGTGCCAGCAGCCAAGCCCTAGCGGGGTTTTACAATGAGCAGTTCTTC. Encoded protein: CASSQALAGFYNEQFF.

The rearrangement uses TRBV5-1 and TRBJ2-7; no reliable D call. The CDR3 runs to 13 residues. V gave up 4 bases and J gave up 5 bases, with 13 bases separating them. Germline CDR1 SGHRS, CDR2 YFSETQ. The CDR3 nucleotides read TGCGCCAGCAGCCCCTTGGGTATTCACGAGCAGTACTTC. Translation gives CASSPLGIHEQYF.

The CDR3 loop reads CASSQNPTGVDKNIQYF. CDR3 nucleotides: TGCGCCAGCAGCCAAAACCCGACAGGGGTCGACAAAAACATTCAGTACTTC. The chain carries TRBV4-3 and TRBJ2-4, with TRBD1 matching over 8 bases. Per the germline V gene, CDR1 is LGHNA and CDR2 is YSLEER. The CDR3 contains 17 residues. V trimming: 2 bases; J trimming: 3 bases; junction bases outside the gene matches: 9.

The chain recombines TRBV6-6 with TRBJ1-1; D is uncertain. The CDR3 totals 13 residues. The germline V and J ends were trimmed by 7 bases and 4 bases, with 13 bases remaining between them. The V gene's germline CDR1 is MNHNY and CDR2 SVGAGI (reference sequence). CDR3 bases: TGTGCCAGCATTCCGGGCCAGAGCACTGAAGCTTTCTTT. This codes for CASIPGQSTEAFF.

The rearrangement links TRBV6-4 to TRBJ1-2; 7 bases align to TRBD1. This CDR3 spans 15 amino acids. Germline V gene sequence: CDR1 MRHNA, CDR2 SNTAGT. Trimming took 5 bases from V and 4 from J; bases not matched to a gene: 10. The CDR3 loop is CASSPGRGLSYGYTF. CDR3 DNA sequence: TGTGCCAGCAGTCCTGGCAGGGGGTTGAGCTATGGCTACACCTTC.

The rearrangement uses TRBV6-1 and TRBJ1-4; 10 bases match TRBD1. The CDR3 sequence is 15 residues long. J was trimmed by 4 bases and V by 7 bases; bases with no gene match: 6. Germline CDR1 reads MNHNS; CDR2 reads SASEGT. CDR3 nucleotides: TGTGCCAGCACCTTGGGACAGGGGATTAATGAAAAACTGTTTTTT. It translates to CASTLGQGINEKLFF.

This chain connects TRBV6-6 to TRBJ2-1; D might be TRBD2 (5 bases). The V end lost 7 bases, the J end lost 7 bases, and 11 bases lay between the germline ends. The CDR3 has 12 residues. Looked up from germline, CDR1 is MNHNY and CDR2 is SVGAGI (reference sequence). CDR3 region: CASIAGGNEQFF. The CDR3, as DNA: TGTGCCAGCATCGCCGGCGGGAATGAGCAGTTCTTC.